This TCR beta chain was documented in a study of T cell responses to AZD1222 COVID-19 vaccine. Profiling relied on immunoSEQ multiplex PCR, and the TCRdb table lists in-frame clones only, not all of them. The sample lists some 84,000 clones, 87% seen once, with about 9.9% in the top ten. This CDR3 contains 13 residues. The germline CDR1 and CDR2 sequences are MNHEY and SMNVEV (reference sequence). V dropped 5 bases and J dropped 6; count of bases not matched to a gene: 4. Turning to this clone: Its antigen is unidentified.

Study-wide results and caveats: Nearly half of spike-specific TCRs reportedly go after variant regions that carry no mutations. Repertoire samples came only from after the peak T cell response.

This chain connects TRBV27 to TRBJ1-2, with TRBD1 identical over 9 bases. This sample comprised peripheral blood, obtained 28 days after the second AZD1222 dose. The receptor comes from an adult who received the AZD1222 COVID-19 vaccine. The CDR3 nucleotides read TGTGCCAGCAGTCTCCGGACAGGGGATGGCTACACCTTC. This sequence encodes CASSLRTGDGYTF.